There are a few counts of the clone carrying this TCR beta chain. Its antigen is currently unknown. This sample stems from a study of PD-1 blockade in classical Hodgkin lymphoma. Study-level background: On a schedule of every 2 weeks, patients received nivolumab 3 mg/kg intravenously.

In every patient, relapse followed autologous stem cell transplantation, while exposure to brentuximab vedotin differed. Patients' outcomes at their best amounted to complete response, partial response or progressive disease. Clones were read by immunoSEQ multiplex PCR, and TCRdb kept only the in-frame ones, dropping some. The data show about 66,000 clones, 70% to 80% seen once. Trimming cost V 6 bases and J 1 base, with 12 bases left between them. The germline CDR1 and CDR2 sequences are MNHEY and SVGAGI. This CDR3 has 14 residues. Whole-study results and caveats: Complete responders entered with baseline diversity on par with newly diagnosed patients, the results showed.

This chain connects TRBV6-5 to TRBJ1-1; D gene unclear. The receptor comes from a human donor with classical Hodgkin lymphoma. This material consisted of peripheral blood mononuclear cells (PBMCs), taken before the second cycle of nivolumab. This CDR3 is CASSVYGSNTEAFF. The CDR3 coding sequence is TGTGCCAGCAGCGTGTATGGGTCGAACACTGAAGCTTTCTTT.